By frequency in the sample, the clone carrying this T cell receptor beta chain is medium-sized (0.01 to 0.1%). Its antigen is not known. Patients were all untreated before their thyroid surgery. The sample is drawn from a study of metastatic and nonmetastatic thyroid tumors. At the level of the study: Samples came from malignant and benign thyroid patients, and repertoires were compared across blood and tumor or nodule tissue. Findings and limits, study-wide: Versus benign nodules, malignant thyroid tumors reportedly had significantly higher TCR beta diversity, in blood and tumor.

This CDR3 is built from 14 residues. CDR1 is MNHEY and CDR2 is SMNVEV in the germline V gene (reference sequence). Between the trimmed V and J ends, which lost 2 bases and 5 bases, there was a span of 13 bases. Original handling: CDR3 differences across clinicopathological groups were used to build a distant-metastasis classifier for papillary thyroid cancer. Using MiXCR, TCRdb reanalyzed the PCR reads. None of the V and J calls come from the authors' own analysis; TCRdb made them. This sample has about 40,000 clones, with about 13% found just once. Material for sequencing was blood. The source of this sequence is a female donor with papillary thyroid cancer or a benign thyroid nodule (not recorded which). Some clones in this sample may be carry-over from other donors' samples. V and J are TRBV27 and TRBJ2-7; D may be TRBD2 (5 bases). In nucleotides, the CDR3 is TGTGCCAGCAGTTTACGGGGTGGGATCCACGAGCAGTACTTC. Residues: CASSLRGGIHEQYF.